This paragraph reports one T cell receptor beta chain. J lost 9 bases, V lost 7 bases, and 7 bases had no gene match. Germline V gene sequence: CDR1 MNHNS, CDR2 SASEGT. CDR3 length equals 12 residues. The data were taken from a study of glioma-infiltrating T cells. Amplification of TCR alpha and beta CDR3 regions from RNA used iRepertoire nested multiplex PCR. TCRdb reprocessed the multiplex PCR reads via MiXCR and lists one record per CDR3 protein. The sample includes some 150,000 distinct CDR3 sequences, 35% to 50% of them seen just once. This chain links TRBV6-1 with TRBJ2-7; TRBD1 agrees at 9 bases. The clonotype comes from a human donor with low-grade glioma or glioblastoma, undergoing nonglioma brain surgery, or in good health (not recorded which). The sample was glioma tissue, nonneoplastic brain tissue, or PBMCs (not recorded which). In DNA, the CDR3 is TGTGCCAGCACGGGGACAGGGTTCGCGCAGTACTTC. This translates into CASTGTGFAQYF.